This T cell receptor (beta chain) derives from a study of glioma-infiltrating T cells after dendritic cell vaccination. Overall study: At biweekly intervals, patients got three intradermal dendritic cell vaccine injections.

Up to about 2 ug genomic DNA was used for TCRB CDR3 amplification. Assay used: immunoSEQ multiplex PCR; TCRdb lists only in-frame clones, some missing. The table has around 92,000 clones, 80% seen once; the top ten hold 5.4%. Time point in this sample: after dendritic cell vaccination, including at tumor progression/relapse. Germline V CDR1 and CDR2: SGHVT, SQSDAQ. The CDR3 runs 17 residues. Trimming cost V 5 bases and J 0 bases, with 18 bases left between them. Sequencing was performed on blood, taken after dendritic cell vaccination. The source is a human donor with glioblastoma. The V and J genes are TRBV7-4 and TRBJ2-3, with a tentative D call TRBD2 (6 bases). The CDR3 reads CASSPSGRRGSTDTQYF. Written as DNA, the CDR3 is TGTGCCAGCAGCCCCTCGGGCCGGCGGGGCAGCACAGATACGCAGTATTTT. Using reference TRBV7-4 and TRBJ2-3 for the parts outside the CDR3, the full variable domain is GAGVSQSPRYKVAKRGRDVALRCDSISGHVTLYWYRQTLGQGSEVLTYSQSDAQRDKSGRPSGRFSAERPERSVSTLKIQRTEQGDSAVYLCASSPSGRRGSTDTQYFGPGTRLTVL.